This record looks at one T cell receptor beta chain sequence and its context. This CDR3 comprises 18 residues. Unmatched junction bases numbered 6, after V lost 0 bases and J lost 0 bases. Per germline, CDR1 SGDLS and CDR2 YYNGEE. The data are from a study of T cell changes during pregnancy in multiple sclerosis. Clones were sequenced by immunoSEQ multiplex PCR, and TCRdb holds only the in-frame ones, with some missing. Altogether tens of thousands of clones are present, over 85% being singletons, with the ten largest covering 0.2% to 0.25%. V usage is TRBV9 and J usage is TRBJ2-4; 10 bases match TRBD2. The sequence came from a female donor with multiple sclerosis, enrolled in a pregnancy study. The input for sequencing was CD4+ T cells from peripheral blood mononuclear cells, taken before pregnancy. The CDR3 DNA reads TGTGCCAGCAGCGTAGAGGCTAGCGGGGGATTAGCCAAAAACATTCAGTACTTC. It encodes CASSVEASGGLAKNIQYF.